This note documents a single TCR beta chain sequence. This entry belongs to a study of shared clonotypes between healthy human individuals. There are 15 residues in the CDR3. Germline trimming cut 5 bases from V and 2 bases from J; bases unmatched to any gene: 9. The germline CDR1 and CDR2 sequences are LNHDA and SQIVND (reference sequence). The naive CD8 subset, CD45RO-negative cells positively selected for CCR7, excluded terminally differentiated effector memory CD45RA+ cells. Each subset's genomic DNA was shared equally among a number of immunoSEQ plates. In the authors' methods: ImmunoSEQ sequences covered only the junction and lacked quality scores; filtering therefore differed. Profiling relied on immunoSEQ multiplex PCR, and the TCRdb table lists in-frame clones only, not all of them. Clone size and the V and J calls come from that table; the DNA yielded D and trimming. The table includes about 2,100,000 clones, 90% to 95% detected once.

This sequence was found in a man aged 18 to 29 in good health. Some clones in this sample may be carry-over from other donors' samples. Sequencing was performed on naive CD8+ T cells from PBMCs. This sequence joins TRBV19 and TRBJ2-7; TRBD2 aligns across 7 bases. CDR3 loop: CASSPYQAGPYEQYF. In DNA, the CDR3 is TGTGCCAGTAGTCCTTACCAAGCGGGACCCTACGAGCAGTACTTC.